This record concerns one TCR beta chain sequence. The data are from a study of shared clonotypes between healthy human individuals. CD45RO-negative cells were positively selected for CCR7, leaving out terminally differentiated effector memory CD45RA+ cells. Repertoires were generated with immunoSEQ multiplex PCR, while TCRdb's copy carries only in-frame clones and drops some. The sample consists of around 2,000,000 clones, approximately 94% of them appearing once. V shed 4 bases and J shed 1 base, with 13 bases lying between them. The CDR3 has 15 residues. Germline V lookup: CDR1 MGHRA, CDR2 YSYEKL. Input material: naive CD8+ T cells sorted from blood. The TCR sequence derives from a man aged 18 to 30 in good health. J is TRBJ1-1 and V is TRBV4-1; D not resolved. The CDR3 DNA reads as TGCGCCAGCAGCCCGCGTGTAGCGCCGAACACTGAAGCTTTCTTT. Amino acids: CASSPRVAPNTEAFF.